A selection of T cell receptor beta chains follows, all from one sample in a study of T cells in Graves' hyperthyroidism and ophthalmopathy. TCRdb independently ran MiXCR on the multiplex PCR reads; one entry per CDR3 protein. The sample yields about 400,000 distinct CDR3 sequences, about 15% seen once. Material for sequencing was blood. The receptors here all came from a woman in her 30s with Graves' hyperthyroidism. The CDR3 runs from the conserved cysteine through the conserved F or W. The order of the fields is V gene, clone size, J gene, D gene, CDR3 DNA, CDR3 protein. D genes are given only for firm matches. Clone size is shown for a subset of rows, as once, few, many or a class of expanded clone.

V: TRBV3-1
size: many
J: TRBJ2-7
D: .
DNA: TGTGCCAGCAGCCAAGGCGCTAGCCACGTCGGCTACGAGCAGTACTTC
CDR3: CASSQGASHVGYEQYF

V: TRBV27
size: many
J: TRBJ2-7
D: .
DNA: TGTGCCAGCAGTTTCGACAGGTCTCGCACCTACGAGCAGTACTTC
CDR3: CASSFDRSRTYEQYF

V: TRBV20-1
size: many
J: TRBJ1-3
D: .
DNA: TGCAGTGCTCAAACGGGGAACTCTGGAAACACCATATATTTT
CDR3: CSAQTGNSGNTIYF

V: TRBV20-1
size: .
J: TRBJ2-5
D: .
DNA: TGCAGTGCCGCAACCCCCGGGGGCGTCGAGACCCAGTACTTC
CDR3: CSAATPGGVETQYF

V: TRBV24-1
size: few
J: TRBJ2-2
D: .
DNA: TGTGCCACCAGTGATCGATCGACAGGGAGGACCGCCGGGGAGCTGTTTTTT
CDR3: CATSDRSTGRTAGELFF

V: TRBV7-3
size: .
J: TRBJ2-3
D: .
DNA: TGTGCCAGCAGCCAGGGTATAGGCGGAGGCACAGATACGCAGTATTTT
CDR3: CASSQGIGGGTDTQYF

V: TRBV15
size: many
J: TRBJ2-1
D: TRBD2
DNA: TGTGCCACCAGCAGAGCATTGCGGGAGGGCCAGAATGAGCAGTTCTTC
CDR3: CATSRALREGQNEQFF

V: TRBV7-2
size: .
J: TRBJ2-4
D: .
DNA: TGTGCCAGCAGCTCTCCTCCCGGGGCCAAAAACATTCAGTACTTC
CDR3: CASSSPPGAKNIQYF

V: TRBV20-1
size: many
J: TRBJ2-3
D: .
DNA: TGCAGTGCACCCGGAACCCCTGGCGCGTTCGTTAGCACAGATACGCAGTATTTT
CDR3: CSAPGTPGAFVSTDTQYF

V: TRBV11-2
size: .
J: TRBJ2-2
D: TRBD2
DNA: TGTGCCAGCAGCTCTTTAGCGGGAGCGGGCGGGGAGCTGTTTTTT
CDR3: CASSSLAGAGGELFF

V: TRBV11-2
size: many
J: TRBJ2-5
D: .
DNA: TGTGCCAGCAGCTTAGTGGGCGGAATGACCGGGGAGACCCAGTACTTC
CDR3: CASSLVGGMTGETQYF

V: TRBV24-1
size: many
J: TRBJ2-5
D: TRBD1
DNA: TGTGCCACCAGTGTTACAGGACAGGGAAAAGAGACCCAGTACTTC
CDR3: CATSVTGQGKETQYF

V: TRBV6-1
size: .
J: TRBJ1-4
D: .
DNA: TGTGCCAGCAGTGACGGGACGCGAGTCTTTAATGAAAAACTGTTTTTT
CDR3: CASSDGTRVFNEKLFF

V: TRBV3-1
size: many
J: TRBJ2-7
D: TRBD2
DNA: TGTGCCAGCAGCACTAGCGACACCTACGAGCAGTACTTC
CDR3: CASSTSDTYEQYF

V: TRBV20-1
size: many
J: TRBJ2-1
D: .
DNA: TGCAGTGCTAGAGGGCCTGGGGGCGTCTACAATGAGCAGTTCTTC
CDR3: CSARGPGGVYNEQFF

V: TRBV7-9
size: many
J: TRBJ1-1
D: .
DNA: TGTGCCAGCAGCTTAGCAGGGGACTACACTGAAGCTTTCTTT
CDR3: CASSLAGDYTEAFF

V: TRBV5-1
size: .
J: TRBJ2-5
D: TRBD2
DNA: TGCGCCAGCAGCTTCACTAGCGGGGAGACCCAGTACTTC
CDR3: CASSFTSGETQYF

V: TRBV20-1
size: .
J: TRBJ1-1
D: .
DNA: TGCAGTGACACCGCCCCGTACACTGAAGCTTTCTTT
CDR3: CSDTAPYTEAFF

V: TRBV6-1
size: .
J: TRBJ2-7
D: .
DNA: TGTGCCAGCAGACTGGACAGCGGAGGATCCTACGAGCAGTACTTC
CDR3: CASRLDSGGSYEQYF

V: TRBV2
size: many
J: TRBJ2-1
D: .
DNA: TGTGCCAGCAGTAGAGCGGTCGCCACCTACAATGAGCAGTTCTTC
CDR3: CASSRAVATYNEQFF

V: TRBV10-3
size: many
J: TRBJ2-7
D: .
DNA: TGTGCCATCAGTGGCCTACAGGGAGGCGAGCAGTACTTC
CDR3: CAISGLQGGEQYF

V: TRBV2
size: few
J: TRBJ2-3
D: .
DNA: TGTGCCAGCAGTGAGGGACACCCGGGGACAGATACGCAGTATTTT
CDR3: CASSEGHPGTDTQYF

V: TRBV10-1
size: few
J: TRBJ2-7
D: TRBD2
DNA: TGCGCCAGCCAGTTGACTAGCGACTACGAGCAGTACTTC
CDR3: CASQLTSDYEQYF

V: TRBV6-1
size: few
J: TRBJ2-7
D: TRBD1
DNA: TGTGCCAGCTCCAGCCGGGACAGGGTTCCCTACGAGCAGTACTTC
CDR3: CASSSRDRVPYEQYF

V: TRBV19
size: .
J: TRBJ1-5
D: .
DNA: TGTGCCAGTAGTATGTCAGGAAGCCAGCCCCAGCATTTT
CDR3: CASSMSGSQPQHF

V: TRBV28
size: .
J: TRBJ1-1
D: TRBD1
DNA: TGTGCCAGCAAACCCCACAGGGGCCTTAACACTGAAGCTTTCTTT
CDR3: CASKPHRGLNTEAFF

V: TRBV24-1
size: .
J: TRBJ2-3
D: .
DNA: TGTGCCACCAGTGATCCCGGAGGAAATACGCAGTATTTT
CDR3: CATSDPGGNTQYF

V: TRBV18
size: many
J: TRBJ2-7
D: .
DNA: TGTGCCAGCTCACCAGCGATATCCTCCTACGAGCAGTACTTC
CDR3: CASSPAISSYEQYF

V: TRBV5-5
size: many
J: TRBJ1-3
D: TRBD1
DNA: TGTGCCAGCAGCCCGAAAGGACAGGGAGTCTCTGGAAACACCATATATTTT
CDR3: CASSPKGQGVSGNTIYF

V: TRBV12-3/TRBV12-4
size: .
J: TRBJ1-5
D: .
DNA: TGTGCCAGCAGTTTAGGCCCGACAGGAATGAATCAGCCCCAGCATTTT
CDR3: CASSLGPTGMNQPQHF

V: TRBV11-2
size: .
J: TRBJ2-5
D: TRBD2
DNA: TGTGCCAGCAGCGAGGGGGCTAGCGGGAGCGAGACCCAGTACTTC
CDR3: CASSEGASGSETQYF

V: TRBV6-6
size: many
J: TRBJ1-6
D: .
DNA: TGTGCCAGCAGTTACGAGACCGAGAGCTCACCCCTCCACTTT
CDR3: CASSYETESSPLHF

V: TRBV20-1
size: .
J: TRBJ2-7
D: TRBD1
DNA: TGCAGTGCTGAAAACCGGGACAGCTACTCCTACGAGCAGTACTTC
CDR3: CSAENRDSYSYEQYF

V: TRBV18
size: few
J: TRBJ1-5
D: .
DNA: TGTGCCAGTTCAGACACTCATCAGCCCCAGCATTTT
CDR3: CASSDTHQPQHF

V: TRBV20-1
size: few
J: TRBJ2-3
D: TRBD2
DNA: TGCAGTGCTAGCGATAGCGGGAGTGGCACAGATACGCAGTATTTT
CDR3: CSASDSGSGTDTQYF

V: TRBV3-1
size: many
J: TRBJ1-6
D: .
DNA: TGTGCCAGCAGGCGGACCAATTCACCCCTCCACTTT
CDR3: CASRRTNSPLHF

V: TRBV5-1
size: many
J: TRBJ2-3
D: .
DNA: TGCGCCAGCAGCTGGAAAGATACGCAGTATTTT
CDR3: CASSWKDTQYF

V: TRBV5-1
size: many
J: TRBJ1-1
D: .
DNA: TGCGCCAGCAGCTTGGACGTGGCCACTGAAGCTTTCTTT
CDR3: CASSLDVATEAFF

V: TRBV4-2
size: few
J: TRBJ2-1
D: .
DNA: TGTGCCAGCAGCCAAGATCTGGCGGGAAACTTCAATGAGCAGTTCTTC
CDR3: CASSQDLAGNFNEQFF

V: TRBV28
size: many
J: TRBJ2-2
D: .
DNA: TGTGCCAGCAGTATCAGCCGACAGATTGATACGAACACCGGGGAGCTGTTTTTT
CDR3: CASSISRQIDTNTGELFF

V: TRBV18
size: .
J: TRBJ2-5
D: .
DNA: TGTGCCAGCTCACCACCCCGGGGAGAGACCCAGTACTTC
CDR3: CASSPPRGETQYF

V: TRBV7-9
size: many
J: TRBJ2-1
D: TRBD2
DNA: TGTGCCAGCAGCTCGACTAGCGGGAGAGGCAATGAGCAGTTCTTC
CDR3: CASSSTSGRGNEQFF

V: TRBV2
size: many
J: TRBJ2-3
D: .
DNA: TGTGCCAGCATCCCCGGGGACTTTCATAGCACAGATACGCAGTATTTT
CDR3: CASIPGDFHSTDTQYF

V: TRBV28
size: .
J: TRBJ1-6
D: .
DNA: TGTGCCAGCCGATGGGGGGGAGGCAGTTCACCCCTCCACTTT
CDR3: CASRWGGGSSPLHF

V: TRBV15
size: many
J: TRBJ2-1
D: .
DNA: TGTGCCACCAGCAGAGTGGTCGGGTCGGGCAATGAGCAGTTCTTC
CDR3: CATSRVVGSGNEQFF